Shown below are 2 T cell receptor beta chains from a single sample sequenced in a study of blood T cell repertoires in COVID-19. Data came from immunoSEQ multiplex PCR; TCRdb stores just in-frame clones and leaves some out. This table has over 45,000 clones, 65% to 85% appearing once. Material for sequencing was peripheral blood. The origin of the receptors is a woman aged 80 or older with acute or convalescent COVID-19.

The chain joins TRBV3-1 (or the pseudogene TRBV3-2) to TRBJ2-6; no clear D gene. V was shortened by 1 base and J by 4 bases, with 5 bases between the two germline ends. Germline assignment: CDR1 LGHDT and CDR2 YNNKEL (reference sequence). This CDR3 has 14 amino acids. The CDR3 region is CASSQGPGANVLTF. The CDR3 nucleotides are TGTGCCAGCAGCCAAGGGCCCGGGGCCAACGTCCTGACTTTC.

This clone occurred a few times. The chain links TRBV5-6 to TRBJ1-1; D is perhaps TRBD1 (6 bases). CDR1 is SGHDT, CDR2 YYEEEE, per germline. V lost 2 bases to trimming and J lost 0 bases, with 11 bases between them. The CDR3 is 15 amino acids. The CDR3 region has the DNA TGTGCCAGCAGCTTCGAGGGACACCTGAACACTGAAGCTTTCTTT. Protein sequence: CASSFEGHLNTEAFF.